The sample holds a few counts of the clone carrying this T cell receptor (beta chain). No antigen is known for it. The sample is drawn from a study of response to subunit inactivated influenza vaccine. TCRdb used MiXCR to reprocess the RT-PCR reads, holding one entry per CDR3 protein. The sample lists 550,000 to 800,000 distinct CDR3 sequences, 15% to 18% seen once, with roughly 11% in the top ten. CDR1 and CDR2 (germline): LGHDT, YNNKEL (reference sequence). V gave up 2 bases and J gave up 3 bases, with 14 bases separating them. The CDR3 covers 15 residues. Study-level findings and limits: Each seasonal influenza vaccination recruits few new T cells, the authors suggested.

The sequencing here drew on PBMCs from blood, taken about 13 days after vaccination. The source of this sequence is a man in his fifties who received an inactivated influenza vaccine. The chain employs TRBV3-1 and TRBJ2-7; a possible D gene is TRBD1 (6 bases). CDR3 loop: CASSQMPGQSYEQYF. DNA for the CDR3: TGTGCCAGCAGCCAAATGCCAGGACAGAGCTACGAGCAGTACTTC.